Each of the 24 T cell receptor beta chains below was sequenced from the same sample in a study of PD-1 blockade in mismatch repair-deficient tumors. Repertoires were generated with immunoSEQ multiplex PCR, while TCRdb's copy carries only in-frame clones and drops some. The data contain 60,000 to 75,000 clones, more than 70% of them singletons. Specimen: peripheral blood, collected 52 weeks after starting pembrolizumab. The receptors stem from an adult with mismatch repair-deficient cancer.

The V gene is TRBV21-1, the J gene TRBJ2-7; the table names TRBD1, a call not compared with the DNA. TRBV21-1 is a known pseudogene. The CDR3 extends over 16 amino acids. In nucleotides, the CDR3 is TGTGCCAGCAGCAAAGCAGGGGAAGGATGGGTCAACGAGCAGTACTTC. Residues: CASSKAGEGWVNEQYF.

This clone was seen only once. J is TRBJ2-4 and V is TRBV30; D gene ambiguous. V shed 4 bases and J shed 0 bases, with 13 bases lying between them. Germline CDR1 is GTSNPN and CDR2 is SVGIG (reference sequence). The CDR3 runs 15 residues. DNA for the CDR3: TGTGCCTGGAAAGAAGGTGCCCTAGCCAAAAACATTCAGTACTTC. Its translation is CAWKEGALAKNIQYF. Filled out from reference TRBV30 and TRBJ2-4, the complete variable domain reads SQTIHQWPATLVQPVGSPLSLECTVEGTSNPNLYWYRQAAGRGLQLLFYSVGIGQISSEVPQNLSASRPQDRQFILSSKKLLLSDSGFYLCAWKEGALAKNIQYFGAGTRLSVL.

The CDR3 loop reads CASSLVGSDYGYTF. The CDR3 DNA is TGCGCCAGCAGCTTGGTAGGTTCTGACTATGGCTACACCTTC. This chain joins TRBV5-1 and TRBJ1-2; the D is unclear. V lost 0 bases and J 3 bases, leaving 9 bases between the germline ends. This CDR3 region has 14 residues. Germline CDR1 and CDR2: SGHRS and YFSETQ.

Only a few counts were recorded for this clone. The genes are TRBV7-8 and TRBJ1-1; D gene uncertain. Germline values: CDR1 SGHVS, CDR2 FQNEAQ. The V gene lost 3 bases and the J gene lost 4 bases, with 9 bases spanning the gap. The CDR3 length is 13 residues. CDR3 loop: CASSFPAGTEAFF. CDR3 nucleotides: TGTGCCAGCAGCTTCCCGGCGGGCACTGAAGCTTTCTTT.

CDR3 protein: CASSALGGNQPQHF. For the CDR3, the DNA is TGTGCCAGCAGTGCGCTGGGGGGGAATCAGCCCCAGCATTTT. V and J are TRBV25-1 and TRBJ1-5, with D tentatively TRBD1 (5 bases). Deletions cut 4 bases from V and 4 bases from J, with 11 bases between. The germline V gene has CDR1 MGHDK and CDR2 SYGVNS. CDR3 length: 14 amino acids.

The V gene is TRBV4-2, the J gene TRBJ1-2; D is unclear. V was cut by 5 bases and J by 4 bases, with 11 bases left in between. The CDR3 contains 13 residues. CDR1 and CDR2 from the germline V gene are LGHNA and YNFKEQ. This chain's CDR3 is CASSGGVFYGYTF. In nucleotides, the CDR3 is TGTGCCAGCAGCGGCGGGGTGTTCTATGGCTACACCTTC.

This chain joins TRBV10-3 and TRBJ2-3, with 13 bases that match TRBD2. From germline, CDR1 is ENHRY and CDR2 SYGVKD. The CDR3 loop spans 16 amino acids. The V gene end was trimmed by 5 bases and the J gene end by 6 bases; junction bases not matched to a gene: 8. The chain's CDR3 is CAISMGTSGTGDTQYF. The CDR3 region has the DNA TGTGCCATCAGTATGGGGACTAGCGGGACGGGGGATACGCAGTATTTT.

This clone was found once. The genes are TRBV28 and TRBJ2-2; 7 bases match TRBD1. This CDR3 spans 15 amino acids. CDR1 is MDHEN, CDR2 SYDVKM, per germline. The V and J ends lost 6 bases and 1 base, in that order; junction bases with no gene match: 5. CDR3 DNA sequence: TGTGCCAGCAGGGCGGACAGGAGGAACACCGGGGAGCTGTTTTTT. Encoded protein: CASRADRRNTGELFF.

The chain links TRBV4-1 to TRBJ2-7; 8 positions match TRBD2. CDR3 length: 15 amino acids. Trimming removed 6 bases from V and 2 bases from J; junction bases left unmatched: 9. Germline V gene lookup returns CDR1 MGHRA and CDR2 YSYEKL. CDR3 in amino acids: CASRILAGIAYEQYF. For the CDR3, the DNA is TGCGCCAGCAGAATTCTAGCGGGTATTGCCTACGAGCAGTACTTC.

This chain links TRBV7-9 with TRBJ2-7; D perhaps matches TRBD1 (6 bases). The V and J ends lost 5 bases and 2 bases respectively, with 13 bases between them. CDR3 length: 14 amino acids. Per the germline V gene, CDR1 is SEHNR and CDR2 is FQNEAQ (reference sequence). CDR3: CASSGGPAPYEQYF. CDR3 nucleotide sequence: TGTGCCAGCAGCGGGGGCCCGGCACCCTACGAGCAGTACTTC.

The rearrangement joins TRBV12-5 to TRBJ2-1; 7 bases fit TRBD2. Trimming removed 5 bases from V and 5 bases from J; junction bases left unmatched: 3. The CDR3 length is 13 residues. Germline CDR1 reads LGHNT; CDR2 reads FRNRAP. The CDR3 sequence: CASGLGTNNEQFF. CDR3 bases: TGTGCTAGTGGTCTGGGGACTAACAATGAGCAGTTCTTC.

The V gene is TRBV19, the J gene TRBJ2-2, with D possibly TRBD1 on 6 matching bases. Germline values: CDR1 LNHDA, CDR2 SQIVND (reference sequence). With 9 bases removed from V and 8 bases from J, the gap between germline ends came to 7 bases. The length of the CDR3 is 10 residues. The CDR3 reads CASQGGELFF. In DNA, the CDR3 is TGTGCCAGCCAGGGGGGGGAGCTGTTTTTT. Full variable domain (outside the CDR3, taken from reference TRBV19 and TRBJ2-2): DGGITQSPKYLFRKEGQNVTLSCEQNLNHDAMYWYRQDPGQGLRLIYYSQIVNDFQKGDIAEGYSVSREKKESFPLTVTSAQKNPTAFYLCASQGGELFFGEGSRLTVL.

This clone has only one observation. The chain has TRBV5-1 and TRBJ2-7, with TRBD1 matching 8 bases. The CDR3 covers 14 residues. After removal of 0 bases from V and 5 bases from J, the junction contained 4 bases not matched to a gene. CDR1 is SGHRS and CDR2 is YFSETQ in the germline V gene. The CDR3 reads CASSLETGDDEQYF. The CDR3 DNA reads as TGCGCCAGCAGCTTGGAGACAGGGGACGACGAGCAGTACTTC.

The chain is built from TRBV5-4 and TRBJ2-3; D not resolved. CDR1 and CDR2 (germline): SGHNT, YYREEE (reference sequence). The CDR3 totals 16 residues. V was trimmed by 4 bases and J by 6 bases, leaving 21 bases between them. CDR3 sequence (DNA): TGTGCCAGCAGCGACCAGGATCCTCCATTAAGGGATACGCAGTATTTT. Translated: CASSDQDPPLRDTQYF. Complete variable domain (other parts from reference TRBV5-4 and TRBJ2-3): ETGVTQSPTHLIKTRGQQVTLRCSSQSGHNTVSWYQQALGQGPQFIFQYYREEENGRGNFPPRFSGLQFPNYSSELNVNALELDDSALYLCASSDQDPPLRDTQYFGPGTRLTVL.

This chain joins TRBV12-5 and TRBJ2-3; D might be TRBD1 (5 bases). Per germline, CDR1 LGHNT and CDR2 FRNRAP. V lost 1 base, J lost 3 bases, and 8 bases lay in between. This CDR3 region has 14 residues. The CDR3 nucleotides read TGTGCTAGTGGTTTGGGGCAGGGAACAGATACGCAGTATTTT. It specifies CASGLGQGTDTQYF.

The chain carries TRBV6-6 and TRBJ1-2; D is undetermined. Germline V CDR1 and CDR2: MNHNY, SVGAGI (reference sequence). V lost 6 bases and J lost 2, with 10 bases in between. The CDR3 runs to 13 residues. CDR3 nucleotide sequence: TGTGCCAGCAGCCTTGACAAGAACTATGGCTACACCTTC. It yields the protein CASSLDKNYGYTF.

The chain has TRBV27 and TRBJ2-1; 12 bases line up with TRBD2. After removal of 5 bases from V and 7 bases from J, the junction contained 6 bases not matched to a gene. This CDR3 comprises 15 residues. Germline lookup yields CDR1 MNHEY and CDR2 SMNVEV (reference sequence). CDR3 DNA: TGTGCCAGCAGTGTAACCGGGACTAGCGGGAATGAGCAGTTCTTC. It specifies CASSVTGTSGNEQFF.

The chain is built from TRBV4-3 and TRBJ2-1; TRBD2 matches at 10 bases. The V gene end was trimmed by 0 bases and the J gene end by 1 base; junction bases not matched to a gene: 3. Germline V gene lookup returns CDR1 LGHNA and CDR2 YSLEER. CDR3 size: 17 residues. The CDR3 nucleotides are TGCGCCAGCAGCCAAGATCCTAGCGGGAGTTCCTACAATGAGCAGTTCTTC. Protein product: CASSQDPSGSSYNEQFF.

The J gene is TRBJ2-3, the V gene TRBV6-5; tentatively, D is TRBD2 (7 bases). This CDR3 comprises 15 residues. Germline V lookup: CDR1 MNHEY, CDR2 SVGAGI. The V and J ends lost 2 bases and 3 bases respectively, with 12 bases between them. The CDR3: CASSYHREGTDTQYF. The CDR3 coding sequence is TGTGCCAGCAGTTACCACAGGGAGGGAACAGATACGCAGTATTTT.

This clone came up a few times. The rearrangement joins TRBV11-2 to TRBJ1-5; 9 bases line up with TRBD1. V gave up 5 bases and J gave up 5 bases; unmatched junction bases: 1. CDR3 length equals 13 residues. Germline CDR1 and CDR2: SGHAT and FQNNGV. The CDR3 reads CASSRDRDQPQHF. The CDR3 nucleotides are TGTGCCAGCAGCCGGGACAGGGATCAGCCCCAGCATTTT.

This clone was seen once. The V call is TRBV7-9, the J call TRBJ2-7, with D unclear. In germline, CDR1 is SEHNR, CDR2 FQNEAQ (reference sequence). This CDR3 has 12 residues. Deletions cut 5 bases from V and 3 bases from J, with 8 bases between. In nucleotides, the CDR3 is TGTGCCAGCAGCCTAGTAAGCTACGAGCAGTACTTC. Its protein is CASSLVSYEQYF.

A word on this clone: Other DNA sequences in the sample encode the same CDR3. The genes are TRBV11-3 and TRBJ2-7, with D uncertain. Germline loops: CDR1 SGHNT, CDR2 YENEEA. The CDR3 extends over 11 amino acids. V lost 6 bases and J 3 bases, leaving 6 bases between the germline ends. The CDR3 protein is CASSRLYEQYF. The CDR3 DNA reads TGTGCCAGCAGTCGACTCTACGAGCAGTACTTC.

The rearrangement joins TRBV9 to TRBJ2-7; TRBD1 or TRBD2 may be the D gene (6 bases each). The germline V gene has CDR1 SGDLS and CDR2 YYNGEE. The CDR3 is made up of 16 amino acids. V lost 2 bases to trimming and J lost 7 bases, with 22 bases between them. The CDR3 spells CASSVGGGFPGAEQYF. CDR3 nucleotide sequence: TGTGCCAGCAGCGTTGGGGGAGGCTTCCCAGGGGCGGAGCAGTACTTC.

This clone was recorded only once. The chain recombines TRBV4-3 with TRBJ2-7; 9 bases are shared with TRBD2. Trimming cost V 0 bases and J 2 bases; bases outside gene matches: 8. Germline CDR1 and CDR2: LGHNA and YSLEER. The CDR3 is made up of 17 amino acids. In DNA form, the CDR3 reads TGCGCCAGCAGCCAAGAATGGCTCGGCGGGAGGGCCTACGAGCAGTACTTC. Its protein product is CASSQEWLGGRAYEQYF.